This T cell receptor (beta chain) was recovered during a study of cytomegalovirus exposure and HLA in healthy donors. Whole-study results and caveats: A list of around 160 TCR beta chains associated with cytomegalovirus was given. In a later analysis, HLA-associated beta chains showed higher expansion and lower generation probabilities than comparable chains.

Primers for the PCR totalled 60 Vbeta and 13 Jbeta. Sequencing used immunoSEQ multiplex PCR; TCRdb keeps in-frame clones, though not all of them. This sample carries 95,000 to 150,000 clones, roughly 82% of them seen once, and the ten largest clones take nearly 3%. The germline gives CDR1 SGDLS, CDR2 YYNGEE. CDR3 length: 15 residues. V was shortened by 0 bases and J by 5 bases, with 14 bases between the two germline ends. In regard to this clone: Its antigen is undetermined.

The source is a woman aged 40 to 50 in good health and CMV-seropositive. This chain connects TRBV9 to TRBJ1-1, with D perhaps matching TRBD1 (5 bases). Sequencing used PBMCs. DNA for the CDR3: TGTGCCAGCAGCGTAGGGTCAGGGTGGGATACTGAAGCTTTCTTT. Its protein is CASSVGSGWDTEAFF.